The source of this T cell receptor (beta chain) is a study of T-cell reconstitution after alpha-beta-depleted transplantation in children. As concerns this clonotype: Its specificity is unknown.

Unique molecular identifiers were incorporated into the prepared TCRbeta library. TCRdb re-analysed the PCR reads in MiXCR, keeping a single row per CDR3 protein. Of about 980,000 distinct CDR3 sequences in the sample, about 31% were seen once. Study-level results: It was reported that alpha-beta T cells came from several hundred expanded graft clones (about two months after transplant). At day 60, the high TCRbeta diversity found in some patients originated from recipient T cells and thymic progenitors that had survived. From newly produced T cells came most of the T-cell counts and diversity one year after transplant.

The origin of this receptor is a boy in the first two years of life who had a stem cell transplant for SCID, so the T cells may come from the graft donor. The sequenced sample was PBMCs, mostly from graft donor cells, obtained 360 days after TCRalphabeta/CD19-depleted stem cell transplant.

CDR3 amino acids: CAWSVLGGQGRGDGYTF. The CDR3 bases are TGTGCCTGGAGTGTACTGGGGGGACAGGGCCGGGGGGATGGCTACACCTTC. The chain combines TRBV30 with TRBJ1-2; TRBD1 agrees at 9 bases. Trimming at V came to 0 bases and at J to 6 bases, leaving 14 bases not matched to a gene. The V gene's germline CDR1 is GTSNPN and CDR2 SVGIG (reference sequence). The CDR3 consists of 17 residues.